This T cell receptor beta chain comes out of a study of shared clonotypes between healthy human individuals. V was trimmed by 3 bases and J by 0 bases, leaving 9 bases between them. CDR3 length: 14 amino acids. Germline V gene lookup returns CDR1 GTSNPN and CDR2 SVGIG (reference sequence). Method: immunoSEQ multiplex PCR; TCRdb's copy keeps in-frame clones and lacks some. The top ten clones hold 1.7% of a sample with hundreds of thousands of clones, under 80% of them seen once. This clone has a single count. Distinct nucleotide sequences in the sample also encode this CDR3. This chain joins TRBV30 and TRBJ1-3, with unresolved D. Material for sequencing was memory CD4+ T cells sorted from blood. The subset denotes: CD45RA-negative fraction. This receptor was taken from a woman younger than 45 in good health. CDR3 in DNA: TGTGCCTGGAGGACGGGAAGCTCTGGAAACACCATATATTTT. Encoded protein: CAWRTGSSGNTIYF.